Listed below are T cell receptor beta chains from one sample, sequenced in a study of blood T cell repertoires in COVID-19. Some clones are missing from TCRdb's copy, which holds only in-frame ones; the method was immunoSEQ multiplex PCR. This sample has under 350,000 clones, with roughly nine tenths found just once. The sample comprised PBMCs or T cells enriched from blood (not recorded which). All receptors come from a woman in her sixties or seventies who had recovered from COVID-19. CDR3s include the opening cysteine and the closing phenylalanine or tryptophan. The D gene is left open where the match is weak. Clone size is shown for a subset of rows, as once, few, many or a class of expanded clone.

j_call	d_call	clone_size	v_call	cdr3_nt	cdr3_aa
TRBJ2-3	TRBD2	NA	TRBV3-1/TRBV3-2	TGTGCCAGCAGCCAAGTAGCGGGAAGCACAGATACGCAGTATTTT	CASSQVAGSTDTQYF
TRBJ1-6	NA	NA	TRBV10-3	TGTGCCATCGGATCTTCGACAGTCCCAGGTTCACCCCTCCACTTT	CAIGSSTVPGSPLHF
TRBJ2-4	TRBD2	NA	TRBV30	TGTGCCTGGAGTGAGGCCCGGGCTAGCGGGATCGGCATTCAGTACTTC	CAWSEARASGIGIQYF
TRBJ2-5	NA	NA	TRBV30	TGTGCCTGGAGTATTAGGGGAGAGACCCAGTACTTC	CAWSIRGETQYF
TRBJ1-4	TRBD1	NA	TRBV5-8	TGTGCCAGCAGCCCGAGACAGGGAGTTAATGAAAAACTGTTTTTT	CASSPRQGVNEKLFF
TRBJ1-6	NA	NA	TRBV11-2	TGTGCCAGCAGCTGGGCTCCACAGAGCTCCTATAATTCACCCCTCCACTTT	CASSWAPQSSYNSPLHF
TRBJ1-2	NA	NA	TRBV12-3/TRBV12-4	TGTGCCAGCAGTTGGGTCAGGAACTATGGCTACACCTTC	CASSWVRNYGYTF
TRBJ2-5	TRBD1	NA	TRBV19	TGTGCCAGTAGTATCGGGACAGGGAGTTATTCAGAGACCCAGTACTTC	CASSIGTGSYSETQYF
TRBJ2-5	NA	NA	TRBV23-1	TGCGCCAGCAGTCAATCGCCCTTGGGTCCGGGGGAAGAGACCCAGTACTTC	CASSQSPLGPGEETQYF
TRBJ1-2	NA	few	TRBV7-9	TGTGCCAGCAGCCTCTTGACAGTAAGGGGCTATGGCTACACCTTC	CASSLLTVRGYGYTF
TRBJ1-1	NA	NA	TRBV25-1	TGTGCCAGCAGTGATTCCCGGACTATGAACACTGAAGCTTTCTTT	CASSDSRTMNTEAFF
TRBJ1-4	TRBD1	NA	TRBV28	TGTGCCAGCAGTTCTTTCTCGGGGACAGGGACTAATGAAAAACTGTTTTTT	CASSSFSGTGTNEKLFF
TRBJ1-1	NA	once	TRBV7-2	TGTGCCAGCAGCTTAGTTTGGCAGGCAACTGAAGCTTTCTTT	CASSLVWQATEAFF
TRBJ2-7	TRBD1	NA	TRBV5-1	TGCGCCAGCAGTGAGGGCACAGGGGCAGCCTACGAGCAGTACTTC	CASSEGTGAAYEQYF
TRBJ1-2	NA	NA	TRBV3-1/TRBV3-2	TGTGCCAGCAGCCAAAGCTGGGGCCGTCTCTCTGGCTACACCTTC	CASSQSWGRLSGYTF
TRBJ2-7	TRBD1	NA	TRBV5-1	TGCGCCAGCAGCTTGGCCGAGGCAGGGGGCTCGTACTTC	CASSLAEAGGSYF
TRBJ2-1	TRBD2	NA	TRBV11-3	TGTGCCAGCAGCCGAGGACTAGCGGGAGAGTTGGTGCAGTTCTTC	CASSRGLAGELVQFF
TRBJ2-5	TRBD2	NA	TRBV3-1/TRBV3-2	TGTGCCAGCAGCAACTACGCCCGCCTAGGACTAGCCGAGACCCAGTACTTC	CASSNYARLGLAETQYF
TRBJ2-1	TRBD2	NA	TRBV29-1	TGCAGCGTCGCCGGGACTAGCGGGAGGCTGGGCAATGAGCAGTTCTTC	CSVAGTSGRLGNEQFF
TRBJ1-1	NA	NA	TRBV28	TGTGCGTCCCGACGAGGATGGACTGAAGCTTTCTTT	CASRRGWTEAFF
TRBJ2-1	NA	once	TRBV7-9	TGTGCCAGCAGCTTACAGGGTGGGACCTACAATGAGCAGTTCTTC	CASSLQGGTYNEQFF
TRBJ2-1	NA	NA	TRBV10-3	TGTGCCATCAGTCGCCAGGACGTTCGACTAGTGGAGAATGAGCAGTTCTTC	CAISRQDVRLVENEQFF
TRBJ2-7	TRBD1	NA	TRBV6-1	TGTGCCAGCAGTGACATGACAGGGGACGGGGGATACGAGCAGTACTTC	CASSDMTGDGGYEQYF
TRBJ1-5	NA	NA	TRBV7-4	TGTGCCAGCAGCGACGCGGGGCGCAATCAGCCCCAGCATTTT	CASSDAGRNQPQHF
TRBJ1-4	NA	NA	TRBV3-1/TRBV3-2	TGTGCCAGCAGCCACCTAGGCGAAAAACTGTTTTTT	CASSHLGEKLFF
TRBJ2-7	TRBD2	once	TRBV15	TGTGCCACCAGCAGGGGACTAGCGGGGAGTTCCTACGAGCAGTACTTC	CATSRGLAGSSYEQYF
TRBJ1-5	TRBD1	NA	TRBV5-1	TGCGCCAGCAGCCGGGACAGAGATCAGCCCCAGCATTTT	CASSRDRDQPQHF
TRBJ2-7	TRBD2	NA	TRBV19	TGTGCCAGTAGCCGAGGGACTAGCGGAGCCTACGAGCAGTACTTC	CASSRGTSGAYEQYF
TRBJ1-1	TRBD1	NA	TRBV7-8	TGTGCCAGCAGCCTCACAGGGGCTGAAACCCCCCTCCTCAGGTCTGTTGCTTTCTTT	CASSLTGAETPLLRSVAFF
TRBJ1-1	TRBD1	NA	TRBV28	TGTGCCAGCAGTTTAGGAGGACAGGGGAACACTGAAGCTTTCTTT	CASSLGGQGNTEAFF
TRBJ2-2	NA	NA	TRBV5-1	TGCGCCAGCAGCTTGGCCGTCAGGGGCAACACCGGGGAGCTGTTTTTT	CASSLAVRGNTGELFF
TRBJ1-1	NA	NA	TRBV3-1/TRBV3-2	TGTGCCAGCAGGCCCGGACTCCCGAACACTGAAGCTTTCTTT	CASRPGLPNTEAFF
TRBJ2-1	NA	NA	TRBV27	TGTGCCAGTGCTTCGGGACACCTTTACAATGAGCAGTTCTTC	CASASGHLYNEQFF
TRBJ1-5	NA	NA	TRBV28	TGTGCCAGCAGTCCCCCTGGGGCAGTTAGCAATCAGCCCCAGCATTTT	CASSPPGAVSNQPQHF
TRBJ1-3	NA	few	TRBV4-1	TGCGCCAGCAGCCAAGATGGCGCAGGTCTTATAAACTCTGGAAACACCATATATTTT	CASSQDGAGLINSGNTIYF
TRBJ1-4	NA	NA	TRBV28	TGTGCCAGCAGAGCCCGCCCGGGGGAAAAACTGTTTTTT	CASRARPGEKLFF
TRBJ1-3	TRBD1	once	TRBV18	TGTGCCAGCTCACCCGGGACAGGGGGTGGAAACACCATATATTTT	CASSPGTGGGNTIYF
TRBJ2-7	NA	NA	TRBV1	TGCACCAGCAGCCAGACACCCAAAGGTAAGTCCTACGAGCAGTACTTC	CTSSQTPKGKSYEQYF
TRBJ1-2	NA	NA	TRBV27	TGTGCCAGCAGTTTTTGGGCCGAAGGAGGCGGCTACACCTTC	CASSFWAEGGGYTF
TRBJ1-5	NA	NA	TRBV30	TGTGCCTGGGGCCCGTTAGAGAGCAATCAGCCCCAGCATTTT	CAWGPLESNQPQHF
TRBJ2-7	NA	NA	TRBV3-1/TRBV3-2	TGTGCCAGCAGCCAAGGGCCGCGGTACGAGCAGTACTTC	CASSQGPRYEQYF
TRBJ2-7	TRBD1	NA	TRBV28	TGTGCCAGCAGCGGACACAGGGGGCAAGTGTACGAGCAGTACTTC	CASSGHRGQVYEQYF
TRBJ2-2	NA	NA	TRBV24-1	TGTGCCACCAGCGTGTCAGGCACCGGGGAGCTGTTTTTT	CATSVSGTGELFF
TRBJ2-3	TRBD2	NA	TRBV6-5	TGTGCCAGCAGTCCATTAGCGGGATCCACAGATACGCAGTATTTT	CASSPLAGSTDTQYF
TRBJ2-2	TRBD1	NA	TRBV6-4	TGTGCCAGCAGTGACTCAGGGACAGGGGGACGCACCGGGGAGCTGTTTTTT	CASSDSGTGGRTGELFF
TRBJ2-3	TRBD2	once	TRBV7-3	TGTGCCAGCAGCCCCATGGGACTAGCGGGCACAGATACGCAGTATTTT	CASSPMGLAGTDTQYF
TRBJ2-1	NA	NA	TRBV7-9	TGTGCCAGCAGCTCCATAGCTCGACAGTCCTACAATGAGCAGTTCTTC	CASSSIARQSYNEQFF
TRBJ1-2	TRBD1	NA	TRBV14	TGTGCCAGCAGCCCTGGGACAGGGGTTGGCTACACCTTC	CASSPGTGVGYTF
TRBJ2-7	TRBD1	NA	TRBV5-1	TGCGCCAGCAGTTCCGGGACAGTGACCTACGAGCAGTACTTC	CASSSGTVTYEQYF
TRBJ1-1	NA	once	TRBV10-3	TGTGCCATCACCCAAAGGGGGTTCTCGGACACTGAAGCTTTCTTT	CAITQRGFSDTEAFF
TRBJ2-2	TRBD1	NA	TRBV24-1	TGTGCCACCCGACAGGGGGGTAGCACCGGGGAGCTGTTTTTT	CATRQGGSTGELFF
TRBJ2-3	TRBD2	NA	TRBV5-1	TGCGCCAGCAGTTGGGCTAGCGGGGGCACAGATACGCAGTATTTT	CASSWASGGTDTQYF
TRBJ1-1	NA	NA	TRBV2	TGTGCCAGCAGTGATGAGCGGCACACTGAAGCTTTCTTT	CASSDERHTEAFF